This TCR beta chain is from a study of STAT5B mutations in CD4+ large granular lymphocyte leukemia. With V trimmed by 8 bases and J by 1 base, 5 bases remained unmatched. The germline CDR1 and CDR2 sequences are SNHLY and FYNNEI. The CDR3 consists of 15 residues. This was a survey-level run. Assay: immunoSEQ multiplex PCR; the TCRdb copy retains only in-frame clones and omits some. The sample yields under 50,000 clones, around 82% seen once. On this clone: Its antigen is unidentified.

Healthy controls were blood donor buffy coats. Whole-study results and caveats: No patients shared main leukemic clonotypes, though less than 30% appeared at low frequency elsewhere. 8/27 top patient clones versus 2/35 control clones were TRBV06-family.

The clonotype originates from a human donor in good health. Sequencing was done on a sample of CD4+ T cells from blood buffy coats. V and J are TRBV2 and TRBJ2-3; TRBD2 matches at 11 bases. The CDR3 region has the DNA TGTGCCAGCCGCTCACTAGCGGGAGGCACAGATACGCAGTATTTT. Translating it yields CASRSLAGGTDTQYF.